The 16 T cell receptor beta chains presented below share a single source sample, sequenced in a study of T-cell memory formation after mild COVID-19. MiXCR, applied by TCRdb to the 5' RACE reads, yields one record per CDR3 protein. This table holds about 150,000 distinct CDR3 sequences, 6% to 7% found once. Sequenced material: PBMCs or a T cell subset sorted from them (not recorded which). Receptor source: an adult woman who had mild COVID-19 (a few samples of this study predate the infection). Cell type and time point are not known.

At least ten counts were recorded for this clonotype. This sequence joins TRBV7-6 and TRBJ2-5; 7 positions match TRBD1. In germline, CDR1 is SGHVS, CDR2 FNYEAQ. J lost 3 bases, V lost 7 bases, and 5 bases had no gene match. This CDR3 region has 13 residues. The CDR3 here is CASTRQGKETQYF. The CDR3 DNA is TGTGCCAGCACCCGACAGGGAAAAGAGACCCAGTACTTC.

This clonotype was seen a few times. The rearrangement links TRBV24-1 to TRBJ2-5; a possible D gene is TRBD2 (6 bases). The CDR3 is 14 residues long. Germline V lookup: CDR1 KGHDR, CDR2 SFDVKD. V was trimmed by 4 bases and J by 5 bases, leaving 13 bases between them. This chain's CDR3 is CATSDPRGGETQYF. CDR3 bases: TGTGCCACCAGTGACCCCCGAGGAGGGGAGACCCAGTACTTC.

J is TRBJ2-3 and V is TRBV19; possibly TRBD2 for D (6 bases). CDR3 length: 12 amino acids. Germline CDR1 LNHDA, CDR2 SQIVND (reference sequence). V was shortened by 11 bases and J by 6 bases, with 15 bases between the two germline ends. In DNA form, the CDR3 reads TGTGCCTCCGGGGGAGGCTGGGATACGCAGTATTTT. This codes for CASGGGWDTQYF.

The chain combines TRBV5-1 with TRBJ1-4, with no clear D. With 2 bases removed from V and 8 bases from J, the gap between germline ends came to 13 bases. This CDR3 has 14 residues. Germline lookup yields CDR1 SGHRS and CDR2 YFSETQ. The CDR3 loop reads CASSFSWGGEKLFF. CDR3 coding DNA: TGCGCCAGCAGCTTCTCATGGGGTGGCGAAAAACTGTTTTTT.

The sample holds a few counts of this clonotype. The chain recombines TRBV7-9 with TRBJ2-7, with D hard to call. The V gene's germline CDR1 is SEHNR and CDR2 FQNEAQ (reference sequence). CDR3 length: 11 residues. V was clipped by 7 bases and J by 3 bases, with 7 bases between them. CDR3 protein: CASTQRYEQYF. The CDR3 DNA sequence: TGTGCCAGCACCCAACGCTACGAGCAGTACTTC.

A note on this clonotype: A read error is possible here, since a much larger clone lies one base away. The genes are TRBV7-2 and TRBJ2-5; D could derive from TRBD1 or TRBD2 (5 bases each). From germline, CDR1 is SGHTA and CDR2 FQGNSA. The CDR3 loop spans 14 amino acids. V was cut by 5 bases and J by 7 bases, with 17 bases left in between. The CDR3, as DNA: TGTGCCAGCAGCAGCTACGGGGCCGATGGGACCCAGTACTTC. Translated: CASSSYGADGTQYF.

This clonotype was seen ten or more times. The DNA is omitted, as the CDR3 cannot be located on it reliably, and the CDR3 follows TCRdb's listing. This chain links TRBV12-3 or TRBV12-4 with TRBJ2-7; the table calls TRBD1, which could not be checked here. The CDR3 comprises 15 residues, both ends counted. CDR3 amino acids: CASSSSRGGYYEQYF.

This clonotype was seen more than once but under ten times. The chain combines TRBV14 with TRBJ1-6; D call uncertain. V was trimmed by 3 bases and J by 0 bases, leaving 6 bases between them. Germline lookup yields CDR1 SGHDN and CDR2 FVKESK. This CDR3 spans 15 amino acids. The CDR3 is CASSQASSYNSPLHF. Written as DNA, the CDR3 is TGTGCCAGCAGCCAGGCAAGCTCCTATAATTCACCCCTCCACTTT.

On this clonotype itself: A much larger clone differs from this one at a single base, so this may be a read error. The chain employs TRBV5-1 and TRBJ2-7; no firm D call. V lost 0 bases to trimming and J lost 2 bases, with 9 bases between them. Germline V gene sequence: CDR1 SGHRS, CDR2 YFSETQ. The CDR3 contains 14 residues. Here the CDR3 reads CASSLDPTTYEQYF. In DNA, the CDR3 is TGCGCCAGCAGCTTGGACCCGACGACCTACGAGCAGTACTTC.

The chain combines TRBV6-5 with TRBJ2-1, with a weak D call TRBD2 (7 bases). The CDR3 length is 18 residues. Deletions cut 5 bases from V and 3 bases from J, with 23 bases between. Germline V lookup: CDR1 MNHEY, CDR2 SVGAGI. The CDR3 DNA is TGTGCCAGCAGTAGTCTGCCGGGGGGCAGGAGACTCTACAATGAGCAGTTCTTC. Encoded protein: CASSSLPGGRRLYNEQFF.

This chain uses TRBV9 with TRBJ1-2; D is ambiguous. With 4 bases removed from V and 1 base from J, the gap between germline ends came to 14 bases. The CDR3 extends over 15 amino acids. Germline CDR1 is SGDLS and CDR2 is YYNGEE. The CDR3 is CASSTRPTLNYGYTF. As DNA, the CDR3 is TGTGCCAGCAGCACCCGACCGACCCTTAACTATGGCTACACCTTC.

V is TRBV19 and J is TRBJ1-1; no clear D gene. Germline CDR1 LNHDA, CDR2 SQIVND (reference sequence). This CDR3 spans 14 amino acids. Trimming left V 7 bases short and J 0 bases short, with 12 bases between. CDR3 in DNA: TGTGCCAGTAATTACGGCCTCATGAACACTGAAGCTTTCTTT. Translation: CASNYGLMNTEAFF.

This clonotype was seen ten or more times. V gene TRBV5-4 combines with J gene TRBJ2-6; the D gene is possibly TRBD2 (6 bases). Trimming took off 4 bases at V and 0 bases at J, with 14 bases between the two ends. This CDR3 comprises 17 residues. CDR1 and CDR2 from the germline V gene are SGHNT and YYREEE (reference sequence). The CDR3 loop is CASSPGAGTSGANVLTF. CDR3 nucleotides: TGTGCCAGCAGCCCTGGAGCGGGTACCTCTGGGGCCAACGTCCTGACTTTC.

The rearrangement links TRBV4-1 to TRBJ2-3; the D is unclear. The CDR3 contains 13 residues. V lost 1 base to trimming and J lost 4 bases, with 6 bases between them. The V gene's germline CDR1 is MGHRA and CDR2 YSYEKL. The CDR3: CASSQGASDTQYF. DNA of the CDR3: TGCGCCAGCAGCCAAGGGGCATCAGATACGCAGTATTTT.

V gene TRBV2 combines with J gene TRBJ2-5; a weak D match, TRBD1 (6 bases). The CDR3 extends over 15 amino acids. Germline loops: CDR1 SNHLY, CDR2 FYNNEI. V lost 5 bases and J lost 5, with 18 bases in between. CDR3 residues: CASSKRTAAGETQYF. CDR3 nucleotides: TGTGCCAGCAGTAAACGGACAGCCGCAGGGGAGACCCAGTACTTC.

This clonotype has at least ten counts. The CDR3 sequence is CASKQGAGALWQYF. The CDR3 DNA sequence: TGTGCCAGCAAACAAGGGGCCGGGGCATTGTGGCAGTACTTC. V gene TRBV6-6 combines with J gene TRBJ2-7; D is perhaps TRBD1 or TRBD2 (5 bases each). Germline CDR1 is MNHNY and CDR2 is SVGAGI (reference sequence). V lost 7 bases to trimming and J lost 9 bases, with 22 bases between them. CDR3 length: 14 residues.